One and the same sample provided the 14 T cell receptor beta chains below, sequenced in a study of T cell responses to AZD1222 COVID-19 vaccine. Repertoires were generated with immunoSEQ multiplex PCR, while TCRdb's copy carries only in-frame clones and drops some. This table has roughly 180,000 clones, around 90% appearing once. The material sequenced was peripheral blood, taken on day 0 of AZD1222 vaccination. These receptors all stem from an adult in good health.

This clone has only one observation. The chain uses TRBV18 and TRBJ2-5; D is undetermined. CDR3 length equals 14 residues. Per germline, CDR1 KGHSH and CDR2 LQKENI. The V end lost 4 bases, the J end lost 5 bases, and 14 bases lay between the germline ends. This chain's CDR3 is CASSLDLRSETQYF. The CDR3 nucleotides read TGTGCCAGCTCACTGGATCTAAGGTCGGAGACCCAGTACTTC.

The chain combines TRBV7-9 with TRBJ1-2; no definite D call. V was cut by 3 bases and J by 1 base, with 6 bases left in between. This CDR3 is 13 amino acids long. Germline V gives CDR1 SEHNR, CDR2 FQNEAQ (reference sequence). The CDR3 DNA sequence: TGTGCCAGCAGCTTTATCAGTAACTATGGCTACACCTTC. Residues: CASSFISNYGYTF. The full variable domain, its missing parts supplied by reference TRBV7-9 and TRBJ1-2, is DTGVSQNPRHKITKRGQNVTFRCDPISEHNRLYWYRQTLGQGPEFLTYFQNEAQLEKSRLLSDRFSAERPKGSFSTLEIQRTEQGDSAMYLCASSFISNYGYTFGSGTRLTVV.

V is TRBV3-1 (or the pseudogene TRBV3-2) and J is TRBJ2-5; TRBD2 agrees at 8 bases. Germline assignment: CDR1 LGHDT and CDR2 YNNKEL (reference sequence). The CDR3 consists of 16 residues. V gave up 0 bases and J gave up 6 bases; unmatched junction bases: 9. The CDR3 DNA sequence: TGTGCCAGCAGCCAAGATGGGACTAGAAGCAGAAAGACCCAGTACTTC. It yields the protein CASSQDGTRSRKTQYF.

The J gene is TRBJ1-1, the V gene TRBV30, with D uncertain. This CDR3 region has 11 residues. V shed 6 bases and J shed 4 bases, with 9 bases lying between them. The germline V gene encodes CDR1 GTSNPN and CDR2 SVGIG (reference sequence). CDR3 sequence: CACGRATEAFF. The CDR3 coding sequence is TGTGCCTGCGGGAGGGCCACTGAAGCTTTCTTT. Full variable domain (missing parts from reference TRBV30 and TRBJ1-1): SQTIHQWPATLVQPVGSPLSLECTVEGTSNPNLYWYRQAAGRGLQLLFYSVGIGQISSEVPQNLSASRPQDRQFILSSKKLLLSDSGFYLCACGRATEAFFGQGTRLTVV.

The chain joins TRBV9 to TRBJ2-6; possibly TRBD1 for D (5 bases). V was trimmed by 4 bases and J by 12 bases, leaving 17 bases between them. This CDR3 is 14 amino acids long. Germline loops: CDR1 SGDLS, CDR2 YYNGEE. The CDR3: CASSPHDSQVVLTF. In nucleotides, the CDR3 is TGTGCCAGCAGCCCACACGACAGTCAAGTCGTCCTGACTTTC.

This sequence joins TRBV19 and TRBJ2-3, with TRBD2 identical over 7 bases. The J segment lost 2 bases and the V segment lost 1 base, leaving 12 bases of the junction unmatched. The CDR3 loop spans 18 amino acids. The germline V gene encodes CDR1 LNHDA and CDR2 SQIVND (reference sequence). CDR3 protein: CASSIVSPSGFHTDTQYF. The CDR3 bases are TGTGCCAGTAGTATAGTCTCTCCTAGCGGCTTTCACACAGATACGCAGTATTTT.

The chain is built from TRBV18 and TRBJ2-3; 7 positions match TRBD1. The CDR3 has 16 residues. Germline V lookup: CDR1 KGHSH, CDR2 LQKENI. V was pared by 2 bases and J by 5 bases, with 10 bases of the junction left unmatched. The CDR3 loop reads CASSPAWTGLGDTQYF. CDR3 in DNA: TGTGCCAGCTCACCAGCGTGGACAGGTCTGGGAGATACGCAGTATTTT.

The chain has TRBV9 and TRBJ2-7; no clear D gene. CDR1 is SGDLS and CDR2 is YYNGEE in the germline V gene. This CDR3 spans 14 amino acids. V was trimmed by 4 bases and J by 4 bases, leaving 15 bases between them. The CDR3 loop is CASSPALLHYEQYF. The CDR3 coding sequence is TGTGCCAGCAGCCCGGCGTTGCTTCATTACGAGCAGTACTTC.

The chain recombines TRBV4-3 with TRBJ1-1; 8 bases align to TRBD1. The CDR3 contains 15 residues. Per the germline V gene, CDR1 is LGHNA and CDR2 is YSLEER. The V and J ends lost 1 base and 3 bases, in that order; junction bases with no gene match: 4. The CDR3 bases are TGCGCCAGCAGCCAAGCAGGGGGCTGGGACACTGAAGCTTTCTTT. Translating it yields CASSQAGGWDTEAFF.

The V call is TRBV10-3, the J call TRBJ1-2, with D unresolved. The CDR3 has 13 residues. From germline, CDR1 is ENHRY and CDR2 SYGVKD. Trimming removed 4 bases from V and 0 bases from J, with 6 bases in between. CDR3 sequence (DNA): TGTGCCATCAGTGCAGGCTCTAACTATGGCTACACCTTC. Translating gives CAISAGSNYGYTF.

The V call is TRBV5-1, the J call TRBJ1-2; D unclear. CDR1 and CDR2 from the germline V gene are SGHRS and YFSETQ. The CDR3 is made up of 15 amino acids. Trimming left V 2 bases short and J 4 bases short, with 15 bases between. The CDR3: CASSFHPRTIYGYTF. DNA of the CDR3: TGCGCCAGCAGCTTCCACCCCCGGACCATCTATGGCTACACCTTC. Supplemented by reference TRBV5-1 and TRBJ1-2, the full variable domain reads KAGVTQTPRYLIKTRGQQVTLSCSPISGHRSVSWYQQTPGQGLQFLFEYFSETQRNKGNFPGRFSGRQFSNSRSEMNVSTLELGDSALYLCASSFHPRTIYGYTFGSGTRLTVV.

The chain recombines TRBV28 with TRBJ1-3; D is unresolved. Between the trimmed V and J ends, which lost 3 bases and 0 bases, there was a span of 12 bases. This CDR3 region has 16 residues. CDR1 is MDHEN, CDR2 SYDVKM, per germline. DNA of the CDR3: TGTGCCAGCAGTTTTGACCCGAGGCTCTCTGGAAACACCATATATTTT. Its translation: CASSFDPRLSGNTIYF.

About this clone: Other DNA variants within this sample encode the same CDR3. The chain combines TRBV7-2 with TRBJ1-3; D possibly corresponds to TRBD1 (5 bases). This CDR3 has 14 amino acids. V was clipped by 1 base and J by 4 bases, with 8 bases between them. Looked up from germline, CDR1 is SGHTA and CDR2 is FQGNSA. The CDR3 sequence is CASSLGGSGNTIYF. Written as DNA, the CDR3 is TGTGCCAGCAGCTTAGGGGGGAGCGGAAACACCATATATTTT.

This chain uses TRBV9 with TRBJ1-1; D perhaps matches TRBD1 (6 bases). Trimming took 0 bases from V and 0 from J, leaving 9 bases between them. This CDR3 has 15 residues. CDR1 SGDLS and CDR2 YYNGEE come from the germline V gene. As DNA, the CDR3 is TGTGCCAGCAGCGTAGGAGCAGGGGTGAACACTGAAGCTTTCTTT. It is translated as CASSVGAGVNTEAFF.